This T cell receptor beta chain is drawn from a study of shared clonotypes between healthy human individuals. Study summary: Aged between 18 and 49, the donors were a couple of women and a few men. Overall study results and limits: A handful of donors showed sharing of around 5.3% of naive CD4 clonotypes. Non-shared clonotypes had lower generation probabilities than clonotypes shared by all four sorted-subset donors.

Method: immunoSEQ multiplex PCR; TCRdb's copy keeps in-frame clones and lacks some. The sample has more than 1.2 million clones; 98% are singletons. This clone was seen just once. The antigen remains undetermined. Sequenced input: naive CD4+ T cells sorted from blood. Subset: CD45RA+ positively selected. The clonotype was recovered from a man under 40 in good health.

The DNA of the CDR3 is TGCGCCAGCAGTTCCTCCGGGACTAGTCTCTACGAGCAGTACTTC. This codes for CASSSSGTSLYEQYF. This chain connects TRBV5-1 to TRBJ2-7, with 8 bases fitting TRBD2. From germline, CDR1 is SGHRS and CDR2 YFSETQ. V shed 5 bases and J 3 bases; nucleotides not matched to a gene: 10. The CDR3 runs to 15 residues. Using reference TRBV5-1 and TRBJ2-7 for the parts outside the CDR3, the full variable domain is KAGVTQTPRYLIKTRGQQVTLSCSPISGHRSVSWYQQTPGQGLQFLFEYFSETQRNKGNFPGRFSGRQFSNSRSEMNVSTLELGDSALYLCASSSSGTSLYEQYFGPGTRLTVT.